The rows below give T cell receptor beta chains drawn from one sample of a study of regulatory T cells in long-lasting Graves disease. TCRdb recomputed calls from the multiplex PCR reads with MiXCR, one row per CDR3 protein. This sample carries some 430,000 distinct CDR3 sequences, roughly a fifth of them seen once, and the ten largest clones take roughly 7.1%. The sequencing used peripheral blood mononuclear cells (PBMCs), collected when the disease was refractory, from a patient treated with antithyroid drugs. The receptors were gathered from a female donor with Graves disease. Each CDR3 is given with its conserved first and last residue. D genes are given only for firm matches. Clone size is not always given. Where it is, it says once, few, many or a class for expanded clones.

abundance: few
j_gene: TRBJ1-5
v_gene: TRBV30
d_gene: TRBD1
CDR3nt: TGTGCCTGGACACAGGGGGCTGGGCAGCCCCAGCATTTT
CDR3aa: CAWTQGAGQPQHF

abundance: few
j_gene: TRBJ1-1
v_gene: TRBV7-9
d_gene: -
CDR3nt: TGTGCCAGCAGCCCTCCTCGGGGGGCGGACACTGAAGCTTTCTTT
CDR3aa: CASSPPRGADTEAFF

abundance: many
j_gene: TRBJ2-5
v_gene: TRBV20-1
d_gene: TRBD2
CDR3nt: TGCAGTGCTAGTAGCGGGGGGGCAGGAGAGACCCAGTACTTC
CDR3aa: CSASSGGAGETQYF

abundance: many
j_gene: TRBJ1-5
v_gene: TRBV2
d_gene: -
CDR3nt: TGTGCCAGCAGTGTATCAGGGTGGGGTCAGCCCCAGCATTTT
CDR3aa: CASSVSGWGQPQHF

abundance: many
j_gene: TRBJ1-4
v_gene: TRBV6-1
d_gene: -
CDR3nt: TGTGCCAGCAGCCCCCGGCAACCTAATGAAAAACTGTTTTTT
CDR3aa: CASSPRQPNEKLFF

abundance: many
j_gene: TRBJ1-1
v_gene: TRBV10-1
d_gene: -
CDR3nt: TGCGCCAGCACGGCACGGAGGAACACTGAAGCTTTCTTT
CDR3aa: CASTARRNTEAFF

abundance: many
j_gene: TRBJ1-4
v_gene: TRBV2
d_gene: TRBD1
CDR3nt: TGTGCCAGCAGTGAATCGGGACAGGGAGTGGGTGAAAAACTGTTTTTT
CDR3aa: CASSESGQGVGEKLFF

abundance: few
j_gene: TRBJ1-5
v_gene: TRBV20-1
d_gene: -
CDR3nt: TGCAGTGCTCTGACAGGAATCCCCTACGGGAATCAGCCCCAGCATTTT
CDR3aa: CSALTGIPYGNQPQHF

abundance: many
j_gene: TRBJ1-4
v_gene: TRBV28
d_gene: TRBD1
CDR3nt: TGTGCCAGCAGTTTGCCGGGGACAGGGGCCAACTTCAATGAAAAACTGTTTTTT
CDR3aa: CASSLPGTGANFNEKLFF

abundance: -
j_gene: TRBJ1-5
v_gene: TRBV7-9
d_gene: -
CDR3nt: TGTGCCAGCAGCTTTACGGGAACTGGCAATCAGCCCCAGCATTTT
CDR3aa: CASSFTGTGNQPQHF

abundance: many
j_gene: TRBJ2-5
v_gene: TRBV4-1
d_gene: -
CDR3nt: TGCGCCAGCAGCCAAGAATGGCAGACCCAAGAGACCCAGTACTTC
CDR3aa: CASSQEWQTQETQYF

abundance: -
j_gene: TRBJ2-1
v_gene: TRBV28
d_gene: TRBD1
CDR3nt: TGTGCCAGCAGAGGGGGCGCCCTCCGAGATGAGCAGTTCTTC
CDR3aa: CASRGGALRDEQFF

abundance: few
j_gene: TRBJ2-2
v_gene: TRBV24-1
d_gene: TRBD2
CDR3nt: TGTGCCACCAGTGACTCAAGCGGGAGTGGCGGGGAGCTGTTTTTT
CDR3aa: CATSDSSGSGGELFF

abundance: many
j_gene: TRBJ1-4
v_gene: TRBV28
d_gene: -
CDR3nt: TGTGCCAGCAGTTCCGAGACACCCGGAAATGAAAAACTGTTTTTT
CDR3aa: CASSSETPGNEKLFF

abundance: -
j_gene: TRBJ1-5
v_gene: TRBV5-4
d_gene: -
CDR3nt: TGTGCCAGCAGAAAGGACCTCAATCAGCCCCAGCATTTT
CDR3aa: CASRKDLNQPQHF

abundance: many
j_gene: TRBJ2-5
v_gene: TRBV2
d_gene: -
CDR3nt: TGTGCCAGCAGTGAGACCAGGGGTCAAGAGACCCAGTACTTC
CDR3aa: CASSETRGQETQYF

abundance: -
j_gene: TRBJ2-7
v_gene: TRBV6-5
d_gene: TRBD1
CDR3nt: TGTGCCAGCAGTTATGGGACAGGGAGCTCCTACGAGCAGTACTTC
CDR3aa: CASSYGTGSSYEQYF

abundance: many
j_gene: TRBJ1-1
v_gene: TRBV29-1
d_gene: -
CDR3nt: TGCAGCGTTGTGGTGGGCAGGGGCACTGAAGCTTTCTTT
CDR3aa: CSVVVGRGTEAFF

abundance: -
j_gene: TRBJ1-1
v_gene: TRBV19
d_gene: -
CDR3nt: TGTGCCAGTAGTGTGGGGCTAGGTACTGAAGCTTTCTTT
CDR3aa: CASSVGLGTEAFF

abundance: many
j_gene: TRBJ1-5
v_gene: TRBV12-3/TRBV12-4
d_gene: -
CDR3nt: TGTGCCAGCTCACCACAGGAGAATCAGCCCCAGCATTTT
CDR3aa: CASSPQENQPQHF

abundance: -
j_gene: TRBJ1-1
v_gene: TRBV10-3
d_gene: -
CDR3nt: TGTGCCATCAGTGAGATCGTGGTGGGGAACACTGAAGCTTTCTTT
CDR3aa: CAISEIVVGNTEAFF

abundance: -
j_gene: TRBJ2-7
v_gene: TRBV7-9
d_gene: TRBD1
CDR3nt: TGTGCCAGCAGCTCCGGACAGGTACTCGTCTACGAGCAGTACTTC
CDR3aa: CASSSGQVLVYEQYF

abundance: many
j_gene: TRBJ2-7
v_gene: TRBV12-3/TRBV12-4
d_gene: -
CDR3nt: TGTGCCAGCAGTTTAGAAACTAGGACGGCCTACGAGCAGTACTTC
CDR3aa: CASSLETRTAYEQYF

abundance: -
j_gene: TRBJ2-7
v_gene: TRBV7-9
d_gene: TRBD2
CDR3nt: TGTGCCAGCAGCTTAGCGCCTCTAGGACTAGCGGCCGAGCAATACTTC
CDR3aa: CASSLAPLGLAAEQYF

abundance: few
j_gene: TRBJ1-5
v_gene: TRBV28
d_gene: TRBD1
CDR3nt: TGTGCCAGCAGCCGTAAGGACAGGGGCTACCATCAGCCCCAGCATTTT
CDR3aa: CASSRKDRGYHQPQHF

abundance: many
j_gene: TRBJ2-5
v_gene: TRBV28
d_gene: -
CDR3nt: TGTGCCAGCAGTTTAGATGGGGCCAACCAAGAGACCCAGTACTTC
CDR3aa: CASSLDGANQETQYF

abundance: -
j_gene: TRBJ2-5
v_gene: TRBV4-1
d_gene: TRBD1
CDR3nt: TGCGCCAGCAGCCGGGGGACAGGGTTCTCTTCGGAGACCCAGTACTTC
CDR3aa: CASSRGTGFSSETQYF

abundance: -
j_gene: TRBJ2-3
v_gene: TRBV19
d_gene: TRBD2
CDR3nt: TGTGCCAGTAGTCGTGAGCGGGAGGATCCTAGCACAGATACGCAGTATTTT
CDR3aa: CASSREREDPSTDTQYF

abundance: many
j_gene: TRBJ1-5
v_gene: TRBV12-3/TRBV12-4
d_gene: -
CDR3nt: TGTGCCAGCAGTTTAGATGCAGGCCTTAATCAGCCCCAGCATTTT
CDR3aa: CASSLDAGLNQPQHF

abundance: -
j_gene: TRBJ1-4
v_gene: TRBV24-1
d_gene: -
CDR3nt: TGTGCCACCAGTGACCGATTGTGGGCAACTAATGAAAAACTGTTTTTT
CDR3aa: CATSDRLWATNEKLFF

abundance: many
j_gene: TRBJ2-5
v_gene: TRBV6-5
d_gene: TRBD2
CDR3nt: TGTGCCAGCAGTTCCTGGACTAGCGGGGGGGCTGGGGGAGAGACCCAGTACTTC
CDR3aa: CASSSWTSGGAGGETQYF

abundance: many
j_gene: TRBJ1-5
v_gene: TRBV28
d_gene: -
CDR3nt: TGTGCCAGCATACCCCAGGAAGCGAGCAATCAGCCCCAGCATTTT
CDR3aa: CASIPQEASNQPQHF

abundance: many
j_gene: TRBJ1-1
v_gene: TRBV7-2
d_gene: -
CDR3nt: TGTGCCAGCAGCCGCATCGGACAGAACACTGAAGCTTTCTTT
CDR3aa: CASSRIGQNTEAFF

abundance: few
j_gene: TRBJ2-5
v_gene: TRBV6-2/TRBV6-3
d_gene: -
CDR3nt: TGTGCCAGCAGTTACTCTGACCGGGACGGACTTCAAGAGACCCAGTACTTC
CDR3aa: CASSYSDRDGLQETQYF

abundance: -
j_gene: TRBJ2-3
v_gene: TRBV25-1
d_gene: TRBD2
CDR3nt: TGTGCCAGCAGTGGGGGACTAGCGGGGGGCGCCTATACGCAGTATTTT
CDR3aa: CASSGGLAGGAYTQYF

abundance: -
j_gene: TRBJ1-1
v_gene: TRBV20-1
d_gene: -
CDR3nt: TGCAGTGCTAGAGATACAGGAGGGCCCACTGAAGCTTTCTTT
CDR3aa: CSARDTGGPTEAFF

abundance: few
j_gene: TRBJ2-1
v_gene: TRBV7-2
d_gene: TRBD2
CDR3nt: TGTGCCAGCAGCTCGACTTGGACTAGCGGTTATACAAATGAGCAGTTCTTC
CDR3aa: CASSSTWTSGYTNEQFF

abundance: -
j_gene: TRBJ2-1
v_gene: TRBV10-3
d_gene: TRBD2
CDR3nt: TGTGCCATCAGTGAGTCTAGCGGGAGTAGCTCCTACAATGAGCAGTTCTTC
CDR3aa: CAISESSGSSSYNEQFF

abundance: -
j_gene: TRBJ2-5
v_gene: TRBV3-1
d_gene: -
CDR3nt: TGTGCCAGCAGCCGGACGGCTGGGGAGACCCAGTACTTC
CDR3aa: CASSRTAGETQYF

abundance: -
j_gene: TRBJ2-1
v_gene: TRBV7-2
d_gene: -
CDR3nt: TGTGCCAGCAGCCTCGAGCGGGCACTAGGGAATGAGCAGTTCTTC
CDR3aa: CASSLERALGNEQFF

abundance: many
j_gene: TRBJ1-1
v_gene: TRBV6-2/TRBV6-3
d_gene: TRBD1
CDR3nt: TGTGCCAGCAGTACCTTTAGTTGGACAGGGGGCGACATGAACACTGAAGCTTTCTTT
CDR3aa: CASSTFSWTGGDMNTEAFF

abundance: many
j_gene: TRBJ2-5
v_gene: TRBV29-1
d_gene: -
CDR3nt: TGCAGCGTTGATCGCGCGGGGAGGGAGACCCAGTACTTC
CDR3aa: CSVDRAGRETQYF

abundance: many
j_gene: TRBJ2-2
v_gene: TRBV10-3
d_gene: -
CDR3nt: TGTGCCATCAGTGAGACCTCCCTCGGGGGACGGGGGGAGCTGTTTTTT
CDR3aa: CAISETSLGGRGELFF

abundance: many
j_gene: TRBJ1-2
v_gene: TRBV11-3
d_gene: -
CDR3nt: TGTGCCAGCAGCTTCCCGGGGAACAACTATGGCTACACCTTC
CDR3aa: CASSFPGNNYGYTF

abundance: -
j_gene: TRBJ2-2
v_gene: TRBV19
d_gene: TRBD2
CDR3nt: TGTGCCAGTTCGCCGGGACTAGCGGGAGGGGGGGCCGGGGAGCTGTTTTTT
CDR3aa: CASSPGLAGGGAGELFF

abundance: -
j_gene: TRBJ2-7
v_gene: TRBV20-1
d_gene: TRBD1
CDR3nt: TGCAGTGCAACCCGACAGGGGACCTACGAGCAGTACTTC
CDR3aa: CSATRQGTYEQYF

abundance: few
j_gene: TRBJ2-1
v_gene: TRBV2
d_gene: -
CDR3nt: TGTGCCAGCATTATCGGGGATCGGGGGAATGAGCAGTTCTTC
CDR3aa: CASIIGDRGNEQFF

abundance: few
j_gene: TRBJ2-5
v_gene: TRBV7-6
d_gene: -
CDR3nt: TGTGCCAGCAGCTTTAGCCAGTCCCAAGAGACCCAGTACTTC
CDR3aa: CASSFSQSQETQYF

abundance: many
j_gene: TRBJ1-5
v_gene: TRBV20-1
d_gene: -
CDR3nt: TGCAGTGCTGAGACAGGCTATAGCAATCAGCCCCAGCATTTT
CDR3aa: CSAETGYSNQPQHF

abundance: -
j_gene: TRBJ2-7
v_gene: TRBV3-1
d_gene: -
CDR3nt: TGTGCCAGCAGCCAAGAAGGTTTGAGGCCAAGCCCCTACGAGCAGTACTTC
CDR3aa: CASSQEGLRPSPYEQYF

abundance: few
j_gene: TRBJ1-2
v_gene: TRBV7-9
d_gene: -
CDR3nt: TGTGCCAGCAGTTCGGCAGGGATCTATGGCTACACCTTC
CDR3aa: CASSSAGIYGYTF

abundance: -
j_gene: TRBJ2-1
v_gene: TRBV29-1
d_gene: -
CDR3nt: TGCAGCGTCCTGACGGCATACAATGAGCAGTTCTTC
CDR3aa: CSVLTAYNEQFF

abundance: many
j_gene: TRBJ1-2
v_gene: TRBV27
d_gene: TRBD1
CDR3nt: TGTGCCAGTTTCCGGACAGGGGGGTATGGCTACACCTTC
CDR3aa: CASFRTGGYGYTF

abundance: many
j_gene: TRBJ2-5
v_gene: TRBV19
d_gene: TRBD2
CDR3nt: TGTGCCAGTAGTATGACGGGGGGAGAGACCCAGTACTTC
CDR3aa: CASSMTGGETQYF